This T cell receptor beta chain was found in a study of blood T cell repertoires in COVID-19 (dated by TCRdb to 2018 to 2021). Describing the broader study: Samples covering the acute and convalescent phases of COVID-19 were provided by collaborators in the United States, Italy and Spain. The prospective study material was composed of cDNA or gDNA derived from T cells, B-cell-depleted T cells, or PBMCs. The dataset comprised deeply sampled blood TCRbeta repertoires from subjects exposed to, actively infected with, or recovered from COVID-19. The repertoires were released in a freely available public database meant as a resource for research on the immune response to SARS-CoV-2. The samples were drawn from the first 160 participants of the ongoing ImmuneRACE study and from over a thousand subjects provided by 6 global collaborators. The sample metadata nearly always contained a de-identified subject ID, COVID-19 status, age in years and sex. Where available, HLA class I and class II types were obtained from metadata supplied by the sample provider rather than from assay-based typing. Results the study describes overall, beyond this receptor: The quantity of clinical and demographic metadata differed by source and by participant and was supplied without curation.

The immunoSEQ Assay, a bias-controlled multiplex PCR, was used to amplify TCRbeta CDR3 regions from genomic DNA. As for how the authors treated the data: The number of nucleated cells in each sample was estimated by amplification of reference gene primers within the assay. To quantify the absolute abundance of each unique TCRbeta CDR3 rearrangement, sequence reads were collapsed and filtered. Productive Simpson clonality was computed per sample as the square root of Simpson's diversity index over productive rearrangements. TCRdb retrieved this table from immuneACCESS and kept in-frame rearrangements only. Not all clones are present; in checked studies, unresolved V genes account for under half, and no reason is known for the remainder. D and trimming come from the DNA, and the V and J calls and clone size come from that table. A total of 150,000 to 180,000 clones appear in this sample, roughly 80% of them only once. Clones ranked in the top ten supply roughly 1.5% of the sample.

The cysteine opens and the phenylalanine closes a CDR3 of 14 amino acids. Only CDR3 DNA is held: 42 bases, read in frame from base 1. From a lookup of the germline V gene (reference sequence), CDR1 and CDR2 are LGHDT and YNNKEL. Whole blood was collected in K2EDTA tubes by collaborating institutions according to the institutions' own protocols. Collaborator samples were shipped for TCRbeta analysis as frozen whole blood, isolated PBMCs, or DNA extracted from either sample type. Comments on this clone: Its antigen is still unknown. At one end, the junction sequence differs from germline, possibly due to a read error.

The receptor was derived from a man at least 80 years old with acute or convalescent COVID-19. The chain uses TRBV3-1 (or the pseudogene TRBV3-2) and TRBJ1-2, with TRBD1 matching 7 junction bases. Sequenced input: peripheral blood. The nucleotide sequence reads as follows: TGTGCCAGCAGACAAGAGGGGGCGGGCTATGGCTACACCTTC. This encodes CASRQEGAGYGYTF.